These 26 T cell receptor beta chains share one sample of origin, sequenced in a study of low-dose radiotherapy and immunotherapy resistance in tumors. Indicated time point: before trial treatment. TRAV and TRBV primers primed cDNA for both TCRalpha and TCRbeta. A constant-region primer paired with the V-primer adapter amplified TCRs over about 20 PCR cycles. TCRdb processed the reads anew with MiXCR; each CDR3 protein has one entry. Among tens of thousands of distinct CDR3 sequences listed, 8% to 10% were seen once. The source material was PBMCs, sampled before treatment. The receptors come from a male donor with prostate cancer.

This clonotype has at least ten counts. The V call is TRBV7-9, the J call TRBJ1-1; TRBD1 is a possible D gene (6 bases). Germline loops: CDR1 SEHNR, CDR2 FQNEAQ (reference sequence). Trimming took 5 bases from V and 10 from J, leaving 14 bases between them. The CDR3 is 12 amino acids. Here the CDR3 DNA reads TGTGCCAGCAGCCCACCACAGGGCGGAGCTTTCTTT. Amino acid sequence: CASSPPQGGAFF. The whole variable domain, filled in from reference TRBV7-9 and TRBJ1-1, reads DTGVSQNPRHKITKRGQNVTFRCDPISEHNRLYWYRQTLGQGPEFLTYFQNEAQLEKSRLLSDRFSAERPKGSFSTLEIQRTEQGDSAMYLCASSPPQGGAFFGQGTRLTVV.

This clonotype was seen at least ten times. V and J are TRBV5-4 and TRBJ2-5; 15 nucleotides align to TRBD2. CDR1 and CDR2 from the germline V gene are SGHNT and YYREEE (reference sequence). CDR3 length: 16 amino acids. J was trimmed by 10 bases and V by 4 bases; bases with no gene match: 11. In DNA, the CDR3 is TGTGCCAGCAGCCCGGGACTAGCGGGAGGCGGGGACCGCCAGTACTTC. It encodes CASSPGLAGGGDRQYF.

This clonotype was counted only a few times. The chain has TRBV7-2 and TRBJ2-7, with D tentatively TRBD2 (6 bases). This CDR3 comprises 14 residues. Germline loops: CDR1 SGHTA, CDR2 FQGNSA. V was shortened by 5 bases and J by 1 base, with 12 bases between the two germline ends. CDR3 amino acids: CASSEAGRSYEQYF. CDR3 sequence (DNA): TGTGCCAGCAGCGAGGCGGGGAGGTCCTACGAGCAGTACTTC. The full variable domain, in which reference TRBV7-2 and TRBJ2-7 provide the parts outside the CDR3, is GAGVSQSPSNKVTEKGKDVELRCDPISGHTALYWYRQSLGQGLEFLIYFQGNSAPDKSGLPSDRFSAERTGGSVSTLTIQRTQQEDSAVYLCASSEAGRSYEQYFGPGTRLTVT.

This clonotype was recorded a few times. The rearrangement joins TRBV2 to TRBJ2-1; D is uncertain. Germline values: CDR1 SNHLY, CDR2 FYNNEI. V dropped 3 bases and J dropped 1 base, with 10 bases sitting between them. The CDR3 consists of 15 residues. The CDR3 reads CASSDELQSYNEQFF. The CDR3 DNA reads TGTGCCAGCAGTGACGAGCTTCAGTCCTACAATGAGCAGTTCTTC. Together with reference TRBV2 and TRBJ2-1, the CDR3 gives the full variable domain: EPEVTQTPSHQVTQMGQEVILRCVPISNHLYFYWYRQILGQKVEFLVSFYNNEISEKSEIFDDQFSVERPDGSNFTLKIRSTKLEDSAMYFCASSDELQSYNEQFFGPGTRLTVL.

The table lists this clonotype with many counts. This rearrangement joins TRBV9 to TRBJ2-7; 7 bases agree with TRBD2. Germline V lookup: CDR1 SGDLS, CDR2 YYNGEE. V was pared by 0 bases and J by 6 bases, with 12 bases of the junction left unmatched. This CDR3 comprises 16 residues. As DNA, the CDR3 is TGTGCCAGCAGCGTAGAGACTAGGGCGGGAGAGGGCGAGCAGTACTTC. Translated: CASSVETRAGEGEQYF. The entire variable domain, with the rest obtained from reference TRBV9 and TRBJ2-7, is as follows: DSGVTQTPKHLITATGQRVTLRCSPRSGDLSVYWYQQSLDQGLQFLIQYYNGEERAKGNILERFSAQQFPDLHSELNLSSLELGDSALYFCASSVETRAGEGEQYFGPGTRLTVT.

This clonotype was detected ten times or more. The chain joins TRBV7-6 to TRBJ2-5; 7 bases agree with TRBD1. CDR3 length: 14 amino acids. V gave up 7 bases and J gave up 1 base; unmatched junction bases: 6. CDR1 is SGHVS and CDR2 is FNYEAQ in the germline V gene. The CDR3 spells CASTKGAPQETQYF. CDR3 bases: TGTGCCAGCACGAAGGGGGCTCCCCAAGAGACCCAGTACTTC. Full variable domain (outside the CDR3, taken from reference TRBV7-6 and TRBJ2-5): GAGVSQSPRYKVTKRGQDVALRCDPISGHVSLYWYRQALGQGPEFLTYFNYEAQQDKSGLPNDRFSAERPEGSISTLTIQRTEQRDSAMYRCASTKGAPQETQYFGPGTRLLVL.

This clonotype was seen ten or more times. CDR3 sequence reads: CASSLEKGEAFF. The CDR3 coding sequence is TGTGCCAGCAGTTTGGAAAAAGGTGAAGCTTTCTTT. This chain links TRBV12-3 or TRBV12-4 with TRBJ1-1; D gene ambiguous. The V gene lost 3 bases and the J gene lost 7 bases, with 9 bases spanning the gap. CDR3 length equals 12 residues.

With respect to this clonotype: Since a far larger clone is one base different, this is likely a read error. CDR3 sequence reads: CASSVGTGSLSEQFF. DNA for the CDR3: TGTGCCAGCAGCGTTGGGACAGGGTCGCTAAGCGAGCAGTTCTTC. V usage is TRBV6-6 and J usage is TRBJ2-1, with 9 bases identical to TRBD1. Germline trimming cut 6 bases from V and 10 bases from J; bases unmatched to any gene: 13. The CDR3 is made up of 15 amino acids. Looked up from germline, CDR1 is MNHNY and CDR2 is SVGAGI (reference sequence).

This clonotype occurred many times. The CDR3 is CASTRGQGTYEQYF. The CDR3 DNA is TGTGCCAGCACGAGGGGACAGGGCACCTACGAGCAGTACTTC. This rearrangement joins TRBV6-2 or TRBV6-3 to TRBJ2-7, with TRBD1 matching 9 bases. Germline CDR1 is MNHEY and CDR2 is SVGEGT. V lost 7 bases, J lost 2 bases, and 6 bases stayed unmatched. The CDR3 has 14 residues.

This clonotype was recorded at least ten times. CDR3 bases: TGCAGTGCTAGACAGGCAGGGAGCTCCTACAATGAGCAGTTCTTC. Translation: CSARQAGSSYNEQFF. V usage is TRBV20-1 and J usage is TRBJ2-1; either TRBD1 or TRBD2 may fit D (5 bases each). The CDR3 runs 15 residues. Per the germline V gene, CDR1 is DFQATT and CDR2 is SNEGSKA (reference sequence). Trimming removed 2 bases at V and 0 bases at J, with 11 bases between.

This clonotype was recorded at least ten times. The CDR3 DNA follows: TGTGCCAGCAGTCGGAGTTACAATGAGCAGTTCTTC. Encoded protein: CASSRSYNEQFF. V and J are TRBV12-3 or TRBV12-4 and TRBJ2-1; D call uncertain. V lost 5 bases to trimming and J lost 4 bases, with 6 bases between them. The CDR3 is 12 residues long.

Worth noting for this clonotype: This likely reflects a read error, since a far larger clone is one base away. The V call is TRBV7-2, the J call TRBJ2-7, with TRBD1 matching over 7 bases. The V segment lost 1 base and the J segment 7 bases; nucleotides outside the gene matches: 10. CDR3 length: 15 amino acids. Per germline, CDR1 SGHTA and CDR2 FQGNSA. In DNA, the CDR3 is TGTGCCAGCAGCTTAGGACAGGGCTCCTACAATGAGCAGTACTTC. This sequence encodes CASSLGQGSYNEQYF.

This clonotype was seen only a few times. The rearrangement links TRBV29-1 to TRBJ2-7, with D maybe TRBD2 (6 bases). The CDR3 spans 13 residues. The V gene's germline CDR1 is SQVTM and CDR2 ANQGSEA. V was cut by 3 bases and J by 1 base, with 10 bases left in between. CDR3 nucleotide sequence: TGCAGCGTTGACCCGGGGGAATCCTACGAGCAGTACTTC. Translating it yields CSVDPGESYEQYF.

This clonotype was observed at least ten times. The CDR3 is CASSSATAVYGYTF. CDR3 nucleotides: TGCGCCAGCAGCTCCGCGACGGCCGTCTATGGCTACACCTTC. This rearrangement joins TRBV5-1 to TRBJ1-2; D is uncertain. CDR3 size: 14 residues. Germline V gene sequence: CDR1 SGHRS, CDR2 YFSETQ. Trimming left V 3 bases short and J 4 bases short, with 13 bases between. Variable domain in full (rest from reference TRBV5-1 and TRBJ1-2): KAGVTQTPRYLIKTRGQQVTLSCSPISGHRSVSWYQQTPGQGLQFLFEYFSETQRNKGNFPGRFSGRQFSNSRSEMNVSTLELGDSALYLCASSSATAVYGYTFGSGTRLTVV.

This clonotype was seen at least ten times. The CDR3 bases are TGTGCCATCAGCCCCGGGACGGCCAGCTCTGGAAACACCATATATTTT. Residues: CAISPGTASSGNTIYF. The chain couples TRBV10-3 to TRBJ1-3; D possibly corresponds to TRBD1 (5 bases). V lost 6 bases to trimming and J lost 0 bases, with 15 bases between them. This CDR3 contains 16 residues. Germline V lookup: CDR1 ENHRY, CDR2 SYGVKD.

This clonotype was detected many times. The chain is built from TRBV27 and TRBJ2-1; no reliable D call. CDR1 and CDR2 (germline): MNHEY, SMNVEV (reference sequence). Trimming left V 0 bases short and J 11 bases short, with 8 bases between. The CDR3 contains 12 residues. Here the CDR3 DNA reads TGTGCCAGCAGTTTATCCCAGGCGAAGCAGTTCTTC. Translation: CASSLSQAKQFF.

CDR3 DNA: TGTGCCAGCTCCTTAGGGTCTACAGGGAACACTGAAGCTTTCTTT. Its protein is CASSLGSTGNTEAFF. The rearrangement uses TRBV28 and TRBJ1-1; tentatively, D is TRBD1 (5 bases). V gave up 8 bases and J gave up 1 base, with 17 bases separating them. Germline V gene lookup returns CDR1 MDHEN and CDR2 SYDVKM. The CDR3 loop spans 15 amino acids.

Ten or more counts support this clonotype. The chain carries TRBV15 and TRBJ2-5; TRBD1 is a possible D gene (6 bases). V was clipped by 0 bases and J by 4 bases, with 12 bases between them. CDR3 length: 15 residues. Germline-derived CDR1 and CDR2 are LNHNV and YYDKDF (reference sequence). The CDR3 here is CATSRDPDSAETQYF. Written as DNA, the CDR3 is TGTGCCACCAGCAGAGATCCGGACAGCGCAGAGACCCAGTACTTC.

V and J are TRBV19 and TRBJ2-1; 10 nucleotides agree with TRBD2. This CDR3 contains 15 residues. Germline values: CDR1 LNHDA, CDR2 SQIVND (reference sequence). V lost 8 bases and J lost 6; bases outside the gene matches: 10. CDR3 bases: TGTGCCAGTTTAAACCTAGCGGGAGATTTCAATGAGCAGTTCTTC. Translating gives CASLNLAGDFNEQFF.

This clonotype has at least ten counts. The chain recombines TRBV7-9 with TRBJ2-7; TRBD1 is a possible D gene (5 bases). This CDR3 contains 14 residues. The V gene lost 0 bases and the J gene lost 5 bases, with 11 bases spanning the gap. Germline loops: CDR1 SEHNR, CDR2 FQNEAQ (reference sequence). The CDR3 coding sequence is TGTGCCAGCAGCTTAGCGCATGGGGCGGACGAGCAGTACTTC. Translating gives CASSLAHGADEQYF.

The table lists this clonotype with many counts. V gene TRBV5-1 combines with J gene TRBJ2-1; D unresolved. This CDR3 has 13 amino acids. The V gene's germline CDR1 is SGHRS and CDR2 YFSETQ. Trimming shortened V by 3 bases and J by 6 bases, and 10 bases separated the two germline ends. The CDR3 loop reads CASSSSGINEQFF. CDR3 bases: TGCGCCAGCAGCTCTTCGGGTATCAATGAGCAGTTCTTC.

This clonotype showed up many times. The V and J genes are TRBV9 and TRBJ2-2; D unclear. Germline CDR1 and CDR2: SGDLS and YYNGEE. Trimming removed 3 bases at V and 1 base at J, with 1 base between. The CDR3 has 12 amino acids. CDR3 residues: CASSGNTGELFF. The CDR3 DNA reads as TGTGCCAGCAGCGGGAACACCGGGGAGCTGTTTTTT.

A remark on this clonotype: This likely traces to a read error, being one base from a far larger clone. The J gene is TRBJ2-1, the V gene TRBV27, with TRBD2 matching over 8 bases. The CDR3 runs 17 residues. Germline CDR1 reads MNHEY; CDR2 reads SMNVEV (reference sequence). The chain's CDR3 is CPSSSGMGRGDYNEQFF. The DNA for the CDR3 is TGTCCCAGCAGTTCGGGGATGGGGCGGGGGGACTACAATGAGCAGTTCTTC.

This clonotype was seen at least ten times. The V gene is TRBV7-2, the J gene TRBJ2-3; 13 bases match TRBD2. The CDR3 spans 13 residues. Germline V gene lookup returns CDR1 SGHTA and CDR2 FQGNSA. J was trimmed by 9 bases and V by 9 bases; bases with no gene match: 6. CDR3 in amino acids: CASRTSGGGTQYF. The CDR3 DNA reads TGTGCCAGTAGGACTAGCGGGGGCGGGACGCAGTATTTT.

This clonotype came up many times. This chain connects TRBV28 to TRBJ2-7; 8 bases fit TRBD2. Germline V gives CDR1 MDHEN, CDR2 SYDVKM. V gave up 4 bases and J gave up 1 base; unmatched junction bases: 3. The CDR3 runs to 14 residues. The CDR3 DNA reads TGTGCCAGCAGTTCAAGCGGGAGATCCTACGAGCAGTACTTC. Translated, it gives CASSSSGRSYEQYF.

This clonotype has a count of ten or more. The chain joins TRBV30 to TRBJ2-1; tentatively, D is TRBD2 (6 bases). Germline lookup yields CDR1 GTSNPN and CDR2 SVGIG (reference sequence). The CDR3 runs to 14 residues. V was cut by 5 bases and J by 0 bases, with 11 bases left in between. The CDR3: CAWGSGSSYNEQFF. The CDR3 nucleotides are TGTGCCTGGGGTAGCGGAAGCTCCTACAATGAGCAGTTCTTC.